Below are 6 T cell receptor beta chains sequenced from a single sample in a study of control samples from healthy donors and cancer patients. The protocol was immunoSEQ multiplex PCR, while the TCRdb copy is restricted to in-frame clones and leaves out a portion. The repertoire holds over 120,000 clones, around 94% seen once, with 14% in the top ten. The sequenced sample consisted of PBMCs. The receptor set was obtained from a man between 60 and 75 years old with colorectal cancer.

CDR3: CASRSNSNQPQHF. CDR3 coding DNA: TGTGCCAGCCGATCGAATAGCAATCAGCCCCAGCATTTT. The J gene is TRBJ1-5, the V gene TRBV6-5; D gene ambiguous. Germline CDR1 is MNHEY and CDR2 is SVGAGI. The CDR3 is 13 amino acids. Trimming left V 8 bases short and J 0 bases short, with 8 bases between.

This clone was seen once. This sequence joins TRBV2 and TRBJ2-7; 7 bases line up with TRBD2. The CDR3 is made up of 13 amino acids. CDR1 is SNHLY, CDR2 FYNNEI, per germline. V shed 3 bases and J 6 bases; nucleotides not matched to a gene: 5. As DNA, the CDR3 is TGTGCCAGCAGTGAGGGAGGGTGGAGCGAGCAGTACTTC. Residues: CASSEGGWSEQYF.

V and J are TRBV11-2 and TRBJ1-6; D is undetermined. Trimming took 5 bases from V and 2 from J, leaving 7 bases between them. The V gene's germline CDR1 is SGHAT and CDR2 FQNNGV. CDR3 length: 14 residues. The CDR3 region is CASSPHTYNSPLHF. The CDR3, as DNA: TGTGCCAGCAGCCCACACACCTATAATTCACCCCTCCACTTT.

The CDR3 coding sequence is TGTGCCAGCAGATTAGGGGACAGGGACCAAGAGACCCAGTACTTC. The encoded protein is CASRLGDRDQETQYF. The chain carries TRBV6-5 and TRBJ2-5; TRBD1 matches 9 bases. Germline CDR1 is MNHEY and CDR2 is SVGAGI. J lost 0 bases, V lost 6 bases, and 5 bases had no gene match. The CDR3 has 15 amino acids.

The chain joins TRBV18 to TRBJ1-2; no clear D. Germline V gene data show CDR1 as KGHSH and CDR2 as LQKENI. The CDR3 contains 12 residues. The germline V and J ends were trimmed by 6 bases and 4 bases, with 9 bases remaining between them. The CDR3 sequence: CASSGRFYGYTF. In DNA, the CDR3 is TGTGCCAGCTCGGGTCGTTTCTATGGCTACACCTTC.

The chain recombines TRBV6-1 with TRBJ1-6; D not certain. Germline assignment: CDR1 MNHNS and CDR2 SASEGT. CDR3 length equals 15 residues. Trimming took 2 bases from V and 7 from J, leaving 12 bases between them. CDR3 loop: CASSEIPEINSPLHF. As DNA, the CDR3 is TGTGCCAGCAGTGAAATTCCGGAGATAAATTCACCCCTCCACTTT.